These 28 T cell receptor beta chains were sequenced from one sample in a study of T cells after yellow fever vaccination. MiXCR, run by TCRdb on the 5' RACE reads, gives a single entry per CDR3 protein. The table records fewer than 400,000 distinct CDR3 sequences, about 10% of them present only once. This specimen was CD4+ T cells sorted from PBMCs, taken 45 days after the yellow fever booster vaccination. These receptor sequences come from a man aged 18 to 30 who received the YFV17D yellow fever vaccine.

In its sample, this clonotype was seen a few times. CDR3 region: CAWSSRGWETQYF. CDR3 bases: TGTGCCTGGAGTTCTCGGGGATGGGAGACCCAGTACTTC. V is TRBV30 and J is TRBJ2-5; a weak D match, TRBD2 (5 bases). This CDR3 contains 13 residues. Trimming shortened V by 2 bases and J by 5 bases, and 12 bases separated the two germline ends. Germline lookup yields CDR1 GTSNPN and CDR2 SVGIG (reference sequence).

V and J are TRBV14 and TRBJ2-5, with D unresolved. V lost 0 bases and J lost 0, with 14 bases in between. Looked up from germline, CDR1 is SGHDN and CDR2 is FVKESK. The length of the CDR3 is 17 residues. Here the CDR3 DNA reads TGTGCCAGCAGCCAAGATATGGTTCGGACGTACCAAGAGACCCAGTACTTC. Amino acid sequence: CASSQDMVRTYQETQYF. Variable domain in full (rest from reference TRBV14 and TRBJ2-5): EAGVTQFPSHSVIEKGQTVTLRCDPISGHDNLYWYRRVMGKEIKFLLHFVKESKQDESGMPNNRFLAERTGGTYSTLKVQPAELEDSGVYFCASSQDMVRTYQETQYFGPGTRLLVL.

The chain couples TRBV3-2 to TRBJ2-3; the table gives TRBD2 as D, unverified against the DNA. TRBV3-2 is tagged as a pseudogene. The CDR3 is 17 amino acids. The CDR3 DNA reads TGTGCCAGCAGCCAAGATCAGCTAGCGGGGGCTCAAGATACGCAGTATTTT. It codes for CASSQDQLAGAQDTQYF.

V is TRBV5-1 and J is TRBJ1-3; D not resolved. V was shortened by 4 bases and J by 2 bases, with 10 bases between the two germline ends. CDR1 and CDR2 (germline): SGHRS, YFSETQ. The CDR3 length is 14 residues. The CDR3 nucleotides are TGCGCCAGCAGCGATACAGCGGCTGGAAACACCATATATTTT. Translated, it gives CASSDTAAGNTIYF.

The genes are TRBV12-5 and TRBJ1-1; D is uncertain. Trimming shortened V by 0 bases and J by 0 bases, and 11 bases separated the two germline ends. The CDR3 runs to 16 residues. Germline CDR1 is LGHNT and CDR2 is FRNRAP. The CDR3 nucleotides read TGTGCTAGTGGTTTGGTTGTAACGCGGATGAACACTGAAGCTTTCTTT. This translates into CASGLVVTRMNTEAFF. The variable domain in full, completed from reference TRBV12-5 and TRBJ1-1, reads DARVTQTPRHKVTEMGQEVTMRCQPILGHNTVFWYRQTMMQGLELLAYFRNRAPLDDSGMPKDRFSAEMPDATLATLKIQPSEPRDSAVYFCASGLVVTRMNTEAFFGQGTRLTVV.

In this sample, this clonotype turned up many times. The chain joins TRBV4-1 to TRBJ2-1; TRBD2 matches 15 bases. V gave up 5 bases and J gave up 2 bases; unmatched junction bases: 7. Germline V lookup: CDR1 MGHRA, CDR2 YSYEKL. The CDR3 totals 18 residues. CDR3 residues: CASSGGLAGGNPYNEQFF. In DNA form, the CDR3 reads TGCGCCAGCAGCGGGGGACTAGCGGGGGGTAACCCCTACAATGAGCAGTTCTTC.

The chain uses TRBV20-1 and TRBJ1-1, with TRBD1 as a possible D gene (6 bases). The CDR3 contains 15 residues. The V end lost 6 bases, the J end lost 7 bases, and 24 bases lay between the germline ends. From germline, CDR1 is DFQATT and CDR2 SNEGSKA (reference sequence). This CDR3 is CSANRLQGPVGEAFF. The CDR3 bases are TGCAGTGCAAACCGACTACAGGGCCCGGTGGGTGAAGCTTTCTTT.

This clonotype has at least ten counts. The CDR3 sequence is CASSFNREYEQYF. The CDR3 coding sequence is TGTGCCAGCAGCTTTAACAGGGAGTACGAGCAGTACTTC. The chain uses TRBV7-2 and TRBJ2-7, with D tentatively TRBD1 (6 bases). Trimming took off 3 bases at V and 4 bases at J, with 10 bases between the two ends. This CDR3 contains 13 residues. The germline gives CDR1 SGHTA, CDR2 FQGNSA.

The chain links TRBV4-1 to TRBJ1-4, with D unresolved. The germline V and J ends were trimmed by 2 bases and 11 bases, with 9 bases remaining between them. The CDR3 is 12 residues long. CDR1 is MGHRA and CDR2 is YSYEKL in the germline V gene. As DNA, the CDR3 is TGCGCCAGCAGCCAAACGGTAGGGAAACTGTTTTTT. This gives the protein CASSQTVGKLFF.

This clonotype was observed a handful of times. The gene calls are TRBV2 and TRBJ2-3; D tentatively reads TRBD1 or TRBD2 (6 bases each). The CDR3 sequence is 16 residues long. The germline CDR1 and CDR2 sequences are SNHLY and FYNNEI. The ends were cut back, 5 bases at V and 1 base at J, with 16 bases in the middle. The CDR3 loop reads CASSSPSGAGTDTQYF. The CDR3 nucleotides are TGTGCCAGCAGTTCCCCTTCGGGGGCGGGCACAGATACGCAGTATTTT. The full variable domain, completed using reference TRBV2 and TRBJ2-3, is EPEVTQTPSHQVTQMGQEVILRCVPISNHLYFYWYRQILGQKVEFLVSFYNNEISEKSEIFDDQFSVERPDGSNFTLKIRSTKLEDSAMYFCASSSPSGAGTDTQYFGPGTRLTVL.

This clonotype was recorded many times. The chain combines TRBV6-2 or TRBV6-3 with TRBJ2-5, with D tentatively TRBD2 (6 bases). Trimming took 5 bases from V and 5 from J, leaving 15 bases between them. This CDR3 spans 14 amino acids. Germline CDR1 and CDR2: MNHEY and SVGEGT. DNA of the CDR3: TGTGCCAGCAGTGGTAACGGGGGAATTGAGACCCAGTACTTC. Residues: CASSGNGGIETQYF.

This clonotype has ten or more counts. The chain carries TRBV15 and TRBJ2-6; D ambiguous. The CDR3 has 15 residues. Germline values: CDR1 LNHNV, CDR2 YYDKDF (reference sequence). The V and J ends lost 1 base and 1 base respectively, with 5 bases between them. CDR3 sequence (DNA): TGTGCCACCAGCAGAGTGGATTCTGGGGCCAACGTCCTGACTTTC. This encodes CATSRVDSGANVLTF.

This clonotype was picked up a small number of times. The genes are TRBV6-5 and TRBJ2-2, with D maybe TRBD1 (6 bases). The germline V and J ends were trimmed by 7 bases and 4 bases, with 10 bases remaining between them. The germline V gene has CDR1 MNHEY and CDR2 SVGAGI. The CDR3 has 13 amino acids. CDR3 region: CASNHRVTGELFF. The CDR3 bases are TGTGCCAGCAACCACAGGGTCACCGGGGAGCTGTTTTTT.

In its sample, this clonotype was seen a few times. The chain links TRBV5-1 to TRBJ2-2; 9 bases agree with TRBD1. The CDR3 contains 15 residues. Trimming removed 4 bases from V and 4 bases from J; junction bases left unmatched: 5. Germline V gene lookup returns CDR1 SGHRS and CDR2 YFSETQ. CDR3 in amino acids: CASSKQGAGTGELFF. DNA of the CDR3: TGCGCCAGCAGCAAACAGGGGGCTGGCACCGGGGAGCTGTTTTTT.

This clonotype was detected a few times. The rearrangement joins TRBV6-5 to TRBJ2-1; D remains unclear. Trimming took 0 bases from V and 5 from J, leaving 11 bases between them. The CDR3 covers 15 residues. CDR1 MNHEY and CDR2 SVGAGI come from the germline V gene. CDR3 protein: CASSYSSPPNNEQFF. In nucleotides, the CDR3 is TGTGCCAGCAGTTACTCGTCCCCTCCGAACAATGAGCAGTTCTTC.

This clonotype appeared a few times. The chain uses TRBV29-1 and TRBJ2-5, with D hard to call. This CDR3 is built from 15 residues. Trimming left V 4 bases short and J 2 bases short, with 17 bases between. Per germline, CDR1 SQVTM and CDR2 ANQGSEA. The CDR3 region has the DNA TGCAGCGTTGGAAGTATTAGGCGGAGACAAGAGACCCAGTACTTC. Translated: CSVGSIRRRQETQYF.

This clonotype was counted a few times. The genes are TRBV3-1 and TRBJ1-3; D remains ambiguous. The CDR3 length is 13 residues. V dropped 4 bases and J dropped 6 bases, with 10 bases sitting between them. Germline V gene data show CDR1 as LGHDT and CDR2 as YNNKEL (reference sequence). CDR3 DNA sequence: TGTGCCAGCAGCCTCAATCGGGAAAACACCATATATTTT. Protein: CASSLNRENTIYF.

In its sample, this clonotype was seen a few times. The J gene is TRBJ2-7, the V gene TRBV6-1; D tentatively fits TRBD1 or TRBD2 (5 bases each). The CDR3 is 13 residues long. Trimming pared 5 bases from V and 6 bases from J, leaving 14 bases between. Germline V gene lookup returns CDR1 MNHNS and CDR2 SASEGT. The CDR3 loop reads CASSPGPESEQYF. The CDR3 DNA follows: TGTGCCAGCAGTCCGGGACCAGAGAGCGAGCAGTACTTC.

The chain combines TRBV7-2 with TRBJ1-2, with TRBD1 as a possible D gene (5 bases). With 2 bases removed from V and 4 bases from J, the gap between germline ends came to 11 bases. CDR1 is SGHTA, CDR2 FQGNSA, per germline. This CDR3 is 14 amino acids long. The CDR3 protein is CASSLSRDSYGYTF. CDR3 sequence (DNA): TGTGCCAGCAGCTTAAGCAGGGATTCCTATGGCTACACCTTC.

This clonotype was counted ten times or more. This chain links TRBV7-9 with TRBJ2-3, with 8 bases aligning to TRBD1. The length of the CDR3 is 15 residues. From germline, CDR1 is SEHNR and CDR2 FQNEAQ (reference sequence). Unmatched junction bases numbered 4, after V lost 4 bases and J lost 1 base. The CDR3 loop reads CASSSGQGGTDTQYF. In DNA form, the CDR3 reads TGTGCCAGCAGCTCCGGACAGGGAGGCACAGATACGCAGTATTTT.

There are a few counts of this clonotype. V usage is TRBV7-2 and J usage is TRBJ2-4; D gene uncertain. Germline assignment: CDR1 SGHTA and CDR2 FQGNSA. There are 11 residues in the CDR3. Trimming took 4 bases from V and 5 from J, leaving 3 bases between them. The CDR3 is CASSSENIQYF. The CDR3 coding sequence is TGTGCCAGCAGCTCGGAAAACATTCAGTACTTC.

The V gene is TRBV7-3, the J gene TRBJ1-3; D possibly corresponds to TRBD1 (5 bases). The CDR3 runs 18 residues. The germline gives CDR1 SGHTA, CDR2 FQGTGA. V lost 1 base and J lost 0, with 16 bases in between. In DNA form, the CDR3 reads TGTGCCAGCAGCTTAAGAGCCAGGGCCCCAAGCTCTGGAAACACCATATATTTT. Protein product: CASSLRARAPSSGNTIYF.

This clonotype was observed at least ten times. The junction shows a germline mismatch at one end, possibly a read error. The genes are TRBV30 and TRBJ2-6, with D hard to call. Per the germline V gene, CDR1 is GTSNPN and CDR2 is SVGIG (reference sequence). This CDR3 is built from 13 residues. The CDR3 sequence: CAWSVRGVNVLTF. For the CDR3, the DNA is TGTGCCTGGAGTGTACGTGGGGTCAACGTCCTGACTTTC. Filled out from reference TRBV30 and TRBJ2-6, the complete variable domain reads SQTIHQWPATLVQPVGSPLSLECTVEGTSNPNLYWYRQAAGRGLQLLFYSVGIGQISSEVPQNLSASRPQDRQFILSSKKLLLSDSGFYLCAWSVRGVNVLTFGAGSRLTVL.

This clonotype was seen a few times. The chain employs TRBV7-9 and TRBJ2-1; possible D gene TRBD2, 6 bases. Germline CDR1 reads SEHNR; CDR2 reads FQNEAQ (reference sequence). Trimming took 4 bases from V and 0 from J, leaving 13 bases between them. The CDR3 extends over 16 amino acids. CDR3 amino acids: CASSSPDGSSYNEQFF. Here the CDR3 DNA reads TGTGCCAGCAGCTCTCCGGACGGGAGCTCCTACAATGAGCAGTTCTTC.

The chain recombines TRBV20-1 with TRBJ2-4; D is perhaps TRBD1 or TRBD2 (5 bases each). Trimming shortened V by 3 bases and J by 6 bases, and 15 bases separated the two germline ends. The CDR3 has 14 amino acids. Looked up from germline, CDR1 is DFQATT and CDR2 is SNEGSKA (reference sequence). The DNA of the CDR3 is TGCAGTGCTAGTCCCGAGGGAAGGGGAAACATTCAGTACTTC. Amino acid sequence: CSASPEGRGNIQYF.

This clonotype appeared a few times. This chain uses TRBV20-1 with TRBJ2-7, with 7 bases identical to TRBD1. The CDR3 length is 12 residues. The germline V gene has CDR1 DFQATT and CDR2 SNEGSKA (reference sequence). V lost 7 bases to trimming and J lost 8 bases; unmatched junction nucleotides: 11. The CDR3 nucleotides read TGCAGTGTTTACAGGGGAGCGGAGCAGCAGTACGTC. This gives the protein CSVYRGAEQQYV.

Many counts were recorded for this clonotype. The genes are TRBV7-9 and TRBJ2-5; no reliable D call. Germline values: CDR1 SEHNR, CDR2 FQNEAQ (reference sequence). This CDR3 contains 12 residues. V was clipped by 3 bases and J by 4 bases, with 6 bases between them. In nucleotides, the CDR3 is TGTGCCAGCAGCTTGGGCCGAGAGACCCAGTACTTC. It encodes CASSLGRETQYF.

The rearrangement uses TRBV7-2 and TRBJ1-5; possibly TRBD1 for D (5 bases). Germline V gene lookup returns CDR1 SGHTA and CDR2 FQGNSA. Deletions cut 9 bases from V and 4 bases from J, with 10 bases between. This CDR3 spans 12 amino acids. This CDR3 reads CARETENQPQHF. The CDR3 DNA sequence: TGTGCCAGAGAGACAGAGAATCAGCCCCAGCATTTT.